This T cell receptor (beta chain) was found in a study of T-cell memory formation after mild COVID-19. Study-wide background: Largely, TCR clusters stayed within a single donor. Points from the study as a whole: Mainly CM and EM harbored the contracting CD4+ clones; mainly EMRA harbored the CD8+ ones.

This clonotype was observed a few times. Its antigen is unknown. TCRdb redid the calling of the 5' RACE reads with MiXCR, one entry per CDR3 protein. The table lists 250,000 to 300,000 distinct CDR3 sequences, 15% to 20% of them singletons, with 22% in the top ten. This CDR3 contains 15 residues. From germline, CDR1 is SGHTA and CDR2 FQGTGA. V lost 8 bases and J 9 bases, leaving 20 bases between the germline ends. The sequenced sample was PBMCs or a T cell subset sorted from them (not recorded which). The chain recombines TRBV7-3 with TRBJ1-6, with unresolved D. This TCR derives from a young man who had mild COVID-19 (a few samples of this study predate the infection). Cell type and time point are not known. The CDR3: CASSASLAPSSPLHF. CDR3 DNA: TGTGCCAGCTCGGCATCTTTGGCCCCATCTTCACCCCTCCACTTT.